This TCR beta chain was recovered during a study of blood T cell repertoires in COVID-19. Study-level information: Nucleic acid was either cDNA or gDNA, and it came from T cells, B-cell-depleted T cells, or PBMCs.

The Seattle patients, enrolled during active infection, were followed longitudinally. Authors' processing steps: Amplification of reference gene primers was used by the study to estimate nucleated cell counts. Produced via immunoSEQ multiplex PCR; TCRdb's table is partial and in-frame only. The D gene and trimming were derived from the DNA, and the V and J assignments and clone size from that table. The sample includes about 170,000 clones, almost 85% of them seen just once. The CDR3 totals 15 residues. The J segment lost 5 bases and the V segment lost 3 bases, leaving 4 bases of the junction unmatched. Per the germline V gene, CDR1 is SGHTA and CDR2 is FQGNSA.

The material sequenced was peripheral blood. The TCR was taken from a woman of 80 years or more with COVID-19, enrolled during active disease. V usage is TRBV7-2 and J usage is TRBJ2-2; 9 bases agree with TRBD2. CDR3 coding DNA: TGTGCCAGCAGCTTCGGAGCGGGAGGAACCGGGGAGCTGTTTTTT. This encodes CASSFGAGGTGELFF.